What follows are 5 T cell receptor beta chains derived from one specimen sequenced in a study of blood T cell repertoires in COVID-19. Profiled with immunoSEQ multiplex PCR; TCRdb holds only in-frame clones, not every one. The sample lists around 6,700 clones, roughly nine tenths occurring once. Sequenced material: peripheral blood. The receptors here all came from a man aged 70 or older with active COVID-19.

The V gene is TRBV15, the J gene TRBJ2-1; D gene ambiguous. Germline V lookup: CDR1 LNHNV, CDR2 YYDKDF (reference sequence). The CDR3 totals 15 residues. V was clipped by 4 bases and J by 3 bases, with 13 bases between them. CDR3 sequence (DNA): TGTGCCACCAGCACCGGTCTAGGCGACTACAATGAGCAGTTCTTC. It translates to CATSTGLGDYNEQFF. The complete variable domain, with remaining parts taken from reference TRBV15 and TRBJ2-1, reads DAMVIQNPRYQVTQFGKPVTLSCSQTLNHNVMYWYQQKSSQAPKLLFHYYDKDFNNEADTPDNFQSRRPNTSFCFLDIRSPGLGDTAMYLCATSTGLGDYNEQFFGPGTRLTVL.

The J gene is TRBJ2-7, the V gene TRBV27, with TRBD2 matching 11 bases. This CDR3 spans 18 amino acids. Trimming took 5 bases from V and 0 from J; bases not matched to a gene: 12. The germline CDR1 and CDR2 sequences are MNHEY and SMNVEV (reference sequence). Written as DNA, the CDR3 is TGTGCCAGCAGTAAAGCTAGCGGGGGGTACCCAAGCTCCTACGAGCAGTACTTC. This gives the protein CASSKASGGYPSSYEQYF.

CDR3 DNA sequence: TGTGCCAGCAGTGAGACTAGAACAGATACGCAGTATTTT. Its translation is CASSETRTDTQYF. This chain uses TRBV2 with TRBJ2-3; a possible D gene is TRBD2 (6 bases). Per the germline V gene, CDR1 is SNHLY and CDR2 is FYNNEI. Trimming removed 3 bases at V and 3 bases at J, with 7 bases between. The CDR3 has 13 residues.

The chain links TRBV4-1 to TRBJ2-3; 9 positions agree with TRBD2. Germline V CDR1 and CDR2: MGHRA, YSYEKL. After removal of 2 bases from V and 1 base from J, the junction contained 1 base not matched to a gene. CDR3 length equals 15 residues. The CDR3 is CASSQRTSGTDTQYF. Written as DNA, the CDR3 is TGCGCCAGCAGCCAACGGACTAGCGGCACAGATACGCAGTATTTT.

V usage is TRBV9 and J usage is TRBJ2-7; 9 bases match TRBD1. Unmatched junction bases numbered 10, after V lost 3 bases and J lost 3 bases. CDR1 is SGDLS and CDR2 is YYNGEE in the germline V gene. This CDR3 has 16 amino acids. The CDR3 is CASSALARQGDYEQYF. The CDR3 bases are TGTGCCAGCAGCGCCCTCGCCCGACAGGGGGACTACGAGCAGTACTTC.